This T cell receptor (beta chain) was observed in a study of hypomethylating agent response in myelodysplastic syndrome. A single count supports this clone. Germline V lookup: CDR1 MGHDK, CDR2 SYGVNS. The CDR3 sequence is 14 residues long. The V gene end was trimmed by 7 bases and the J gene end by 5 bases; junction bases not matched to a gene: 9. Clones were read by immunoSEQ multiplex PCR, and TCRdb kept only the in-frame ones, dropping some. The repertoire consists of almost 4,500 clones, with roughly four fifths occurring once and the leading ten covering approximately 20%. This specimen was bone marrow, taken before or after starting hypomethylating agent treatment for myelodysplastic syndrome (not recorded which). The rearrangement links TRBV25-1 to TRBJ1-2; 8 positions agree with TRBD1. The source is a human donor with myelodysplastic syndrome. The DNA for the CDR3 is TGTGCCAGCAAAGGAACGGGACAGGTTTATGGCTACACCTTC. This codes for CASKGTGQVYGYTF.